Below, 2 T cell receptor beta chains from the same sample are listed, as sequenced in a study of CD8 T cells in ankylosing spondylitis. TCRdb re-called the 5' RACE reads through MiXCR, storing one row per CDR3 protein. The sample holds a few hundred thousand distinct CDR3 sequences, about 18% seen once. Sequencing was carried out using blood, either unsorted or a sorted T cell fraction (not recorded which). Receptors were obtained from a male donor with ankylosing spondylitis or in good health (not recorded which).

The V gene is TRBV6-4, the J gene TRBJ2-7; TRBD2 aligns across 8 bases. CDR1 is MRHNA, CDR2 SNTAGT, per germline. J gave up 3 bases and V 4 bases, and 2 bases lay outside the gene matches. This CDR3 is built from 13 residues. CDR3 nucleotide sequence: TGTGCCAGCAGTGTTACTAGCGGCTACGAGCAGTACTTC. Translating it yields CASSVTSGYEQYF.

The chain is built from TRBV3-1 and TRBJ1-6; the D gene is possibly TRBD1 (5 bases). The germline V gene encodes CDR1 LGHDT and CDR2 YNNKEL (reference sequence). The CDR3 has 16 residues. V shed 4 bases and J shed 10 bases, with 20 bases lying between them. The CDR3 DNA reads TGTGCCAGCAGCCCCGGGGGGGTTGGAAATTGGTCACCCCTCCACTTT. This sequence encodes CASSPGGVGNWSPLHF.